The subject of this entry is one TCR beta chain. As yet, its antigen is unknown. The method was immunoSEQ multiplex PCR; TCRdb's version includes in-frame clones alone and lacks a portion of them. The sample yields about 35,000 clones, under 95% seen once. The data belong to a study of T cells in localized non-small cell lung cancer. The CDR3 has 12 amino acids. Germline CDR1 and CDR2: SGHNT and YENEEA. V was trimmed by 4 bases and J by 8 bases, leaving 9 bases between them. Findings and limits, study-wide: A single tumor region was sequenced, leaving heterogeneity possible. The study found T cell clonality highest in uninvolved adjacent lung, above tumor. With higher T cell density in blood came longer overall survival.

The genes are TRBV11-3 and TRBJ2-1; D possibly corresponds to TRBD1 (6 bases). The sample in question was peripheral blood mononuclear cells, obtained before any cancer treatment. The sequence came from an older female donor with stage II lung adenocarcinoma. The CDR3 sequence is CASSYRADEQFF. The CDR3 DNA reads TGTGCCAGCAGCTACAGGGCCGATGAGCAGTTCTTC.